This TCR beta chain was captured by sequencing in a study of CD8+ T cells in alopecia areata. Points from the study as a whole: Normal skin contains resident alphabeta T cells, and these are also sequenced in scalp samples.

The treatment was: oral pan-JAK inhibitor, 5-10 mg twice daily. On this clone itself: Its cognate antigen is unknown.

Per the germline V gene, CDR1 is MGHDK and CDR2 is SYGVNS. This CDR3 is 14 amino acids long. V was shortened by 7 bases and J by 7 bases, with 19 bases between the two germline ends. It was cDNA, reverse transcribed from extracted RNA, that served as the sequencing template. Libraries were prepared by immunoSEQ multiplex PCR; TCRdb keeps only in-frame clonotypes and omits some of them. The sample contains under 200,000 clones, 65% of which appear only once. This receptor was identified in a human donor with alopecia areata. The chain joins TRBV25-1 to TRBJ1-2; the D is unclear. This specimen consisted of CD4+ T cells sorted from blood, obtained at week 4, from a patient treated with tofacitinib. CDR3 nucleotides: TGTGCCAGCACCAAAAAGGAATTCGATTTTGGCTACACCTTC. This translates into CASTKKEFDFGYTF.